Listed below are T cell receptor beta chains from one sample, sequenced in a study of cytomegalovirus exposure and HLA in healthy donors. Some clones are missing from TCRdb's copy, which holds only in-frame ones; the method was immunoSEQ multiplex PCR. Of about 110,000 clones listed, more than 85% were seen once; the top ten hold 3% to 4%. The sample was PBMCs. These receptors all come from a woman under 30 in good health and CMV-seropositive. Each CDR3 is given with its conserved first and last residue. The D gene is left open where the match is weak. Only some rows state a clone size, as once, few, many or a class for expanded clones.

j_call: TRBJ1-3; clone_size: -; cdr3_length: 14; d_call: -; v_call: TRBV5-1; cdr3_aa: CASSLDRAGNTIYF; cdr3_nt: TGCGCCAGCAGCTTGGACAGGGCTGGGAACACCATATATTTT
j_call: TRBJ1-1; clone_size: once; cdr3_length: 12; d_call: -; v_call: TRBV11-2; cdr3_aa: CASSPSPFGAFF; cdr3_nt: TGTGCCAGCAGCCCAAGCCCGTTCGGAGCTTTCTTT
j_call: TRBJ1-1; clone_size: -; cdr3_length: 13; d_call: -; v_call: TRBV6-5; cdr3_aa: CASKDTGLTEAFF; cdr3_nt: TGTGCCAGCAAAGACACAGGGCTCACTGAAGCTTTCTTT
j_call: TRBJ2-7; clone_size: -; cdr3_length: 15; d_call: TRBD1; v_call: TRBV28; cdr3_aa: CASSPGQGRSYEQYF; cdr3_nt: TGTGCCAGCAGTCCGGGACAGGGGAGGTCCTACGAGCAGTACTTC
j_call: TRBJ1-2; clone_size: -; cdr3_length: 16; d_call: -; v_call: TRBV10-3; cdr3_aa: CAISGPRTASDYGYTF; cdr3_nt: TGTGCCATCAGCGGACCTCGGACAGCTTCTGACTATGGCTACACCTTC
j_call: TRBJ2-1; clone_size: -; cdr3_length: 15; d_call: TRBD2; v_call: TRBV7-9; cdr3_aa: CASPIMGGGYNEQFF; cdr3_nt: TGTGCCAGCCCCATCATGGGCGGGGGCTACAATGAGCAGTTCTTC
j_call: TRBJ2-5; clone_size: -; cdr3_length: 14; d_call: TRBD1; v_call: TRBV7-2; cdr3_aa: CASSPDRGAETQYF; cdr3_nt: TGTGCCAGCAGCCCGGACAGGGGCGCAGAGACCCAGTACTTC
j_call: TRBJ2-7; clone_size: -; cdr3_length: 12; d_call: -; v_call: TRBV29-1; cdr3_aa: CSVEDTPYEQYF; cdr3_nt: TGCAGCGTTGAGGACACACCTTACGAGCAGTACTTC
j_call: TRBJ2-7; clone_size: -; cdr3_length: 14; d_call: -; v_call: TRBV4-2; cdr3_aa: CASSQETGVGEQYF; cdr3_nt: TGTGCCAGCAGCCAAGAGACGGGAGTGGGCGAGCAGTACTTC
j_call: TRBJ2-7; clone_size: -; cdr3_length: 17; d_call: -; v_call: TRBV11-2; cdr3_aa: CASSLDLGTGSSEEQYF; cdr3_nt: TGTGCCAGCAGCTTAGATCTCGGAACAGGGTCATCGGAAGAGCAGTACTTC
j_call: TRBJ1-1; clone_size: -; cdr3_length: 13; d_call: -; v_call: TRBV7-2; cdr3_aa: CASSLGVGREAFF; cdr3_nt: TGTGCCAGCAGCTTAGGTGTTGGGAGGGAAGCTTTCTTT
j_call: TRBJ2-7; clone_size: -; cdr3_length: 11; d_call: -; v_call: TRBV16; cdr3_aa: CASSHSGEQYF; cdr3_nt: TGTGCCAGCAGCCATTCAGGCGAGCAGTACTTC
j_call: TRBJ1-5; clone_size: -; cdr3_length: 17; d_call: -; v_call: TRBV18; cdr3_aa: CASSPEGGRTSNQPQHF; cdr3_nt: TGTGCCAGCTCACCGGAGGGAGGTCGGACTAGCAATCAGCCCCAGCATTTT
j_call: TRBJ2-2; clone_size: -; cdr3_length: 13; d_call: -; v_call: TRBV14; cdr3_aa: CASSQYEGGELFF; cdr3_nt: TGTGCCAGCAGCCAATATGAGGGCGGGGAGCTGTTTTTT
j_call: TRBJ2-3; clone_size: -; cdr3_length: 14; d_call: -; v_call: TRBV2; cdr3_aa: CASSEAGDRDTQYF; cdr3_nt: TGTGCCAGCAGTGAAGCGGGCGATCGAGATACGCAGTATTTT
j_call: TRBJ2-3; clone_size: -; cdr3_length: 12; d_call: TRBD2; v_call: TRBV29-1; cdr3_aa: CSADPGGDTQYF; cdr3_nt: TGCAGCGCGGATCCGGGAGGGGATACGCAGTATTTT
j_call: TRBJ1-1; clone_size: -; cdr3_length: 16; d_call: TRBD1; v_call: TRBV7-8; cdr3_aa: CASSLVGTGGGTEAFF; cdr3_nt: TGTGCCAGCAGCTTAGTAGGGACAGGGGGTGGTACTGAAGCTTTCTTT
j_call: TRBJ1-3; clone_size: -; cdr3_length: 12; d_call: -; v_call: TRBV2; cdr3_aa: CASSETRNTIYF; cdr3_nt: TGTGCCAGCAGTGAGACAAGGAACACCATATATTTT
j_call: TRBJ2-7; clone_size: -; cdr3_length: 15; d_call: -; v_call: TRBV5-1; cdr3_aa: CASRFQTASGYEQYF; cdr3_nt: TGCGCCAGCAGGTTCCAGACGGCCAGCGGGTACGAGCAGTACTTC
j_call: TRBJ2-1; clone_size: -; cdr3_length: 16; d_call: -; v_call: TRBV4-1; cdr3_aa: CASSVRDSSSYNEQFF; cdr3_nt: TGCGCCAGCAGCGTTCGAGATTCTAGCTCCTACAATGAGCAGTTCTTC
j_call: TRBJ2-2; clone_size: -; cdr3_length: 15; d_call: TRBD1; v_call: TRBV5-6; cdr3_aa: CASSWTGGNTGELFF; cdr3_nt: TGTGCCAGCAGCTGGACAGGGGGGAACACCGGGGAGCTGTTTTTT
j_call: TRBJ1-2; clone_size: -; cdr3_length: 16; d_call: -; v_call: TRBV25-1; cdr3_aa: CASSESNWGGNYGYTF; cdr3_nt: TGTGCCAGCAGTGAATCCAACTGGGGAGGGAACTATGGCTACACCTTC
j_call: TRBJ2-3; clone_size: -; cdr3_length: 18; d_call: TRBD2; v_call: TRBV9; cdr3_aa: CASSPGEGQRGGTDTQYF; cdr3_nt: TGTGCCAGCAGCCCCGGGGAGGGCCAGCGGGGGGGCACAGATACGCAGTATTTT
j_call: TRBJ1-2; clone_size: -; cdr3_length: 16; d_call: -; v_call: TRBV2; cdr3_aa: CATLGRGRKDGYGYTF; cdr3_nt: TGTGCCACACTGGGACGGGGGAGAAAGGACGGCTATGGCTACACCTTC
j_call: TRBJ2-3; clone_size: -; cdr3_length: 18; d_call: TRBD2; v_call: TRBV5-4; cdr3_aa: CASSLKRGLAGVTDTQYF; cdr3_nt: TGTGCCAGCAGCTTAAAGCGGGGACTAGCGGGGGTGACAGATACGCAGTATTTT
j_call: TRBJ1-6; clone_size: -; cdr3_length: 16; d_call: -; v_call: TRBV28; cdr3_aa: CASSPRTGFYNSPLHF; cdr3_nt: TGTGCCAGCAGTCCCCGGACGGGGTTCTATAATTCACCCCTCCACTTT
j_call: TRBJ2-3; clone_size: -; cdr3_length: 15; d_call: TRBD1; v_call: TRBV5-8; cdr3_aa: CASSSGTGGTDTQYF; cdr3_nt: TGTGCCAGCAGCTCCGGGACAGGGGGGACAGATACGCAGTATTTT
j_call: TRBJ1-1; clone_size: -; cdr3_length: 20; d_call: -; v_call: TRBV12-5; cdr3_aa: CASGLVYPEARDRSSTEAFF; cdr3_nt: TGTGCTAGTGGTTTGGTTTACCCCGAGGCGCGGGACCGTTCGAGCACTGAAGCTTTCTTT
j_call: TRBJ2-2; clone_size: -; cdr3_length: 15; d_call: -; v_call: TRBV7-8; cdr3_aa: CAIVGGKISTGELFF; cdr3_nt: TGTGCCATCGTCGGGGGAAAGATCAGTACCGGGGAGCTGTTTTTT
j_call: TRBJ1-6; clone_size: many; cdr3_length: 16; d_call: -; v_call: TRBV28; cdr3_aa: CASSLYSGQGESPLHF; cdr3_nt: TGTGCCAGCAGTTTATATTCGGGACAAGGGGAATCACCCCTCCACTTT
j_call: TRBJ1-3; clone_size: -; cdr3_length: 13; d_call: -; v_call: TRBV10-3; cdr3_aa: CAISESTTVAIYF; cdr3_nt: TGTGCCATCAGTGAGTCGACGACAGTCGCCATATATTTT
j_call: TRBJ2-1; clone_size: -; cdr3_length: 16; d_call: -; v_call: TRBV27; cdr3_aa: CASRNRQVTPYNEQFF; cdr3_nt: TGTGCCAGCAGGAACAGACAGGTGACACCCTACAATGAGCAGTTCTTC
j_call: TRBJ2-2; clone_size: -; cdr3_length: 16; d_call: TRBD1; v_call: TRBV5-6; cdr3_aa: CASSRWTGQYTGELFF; cdr3_nt: TGTGCCAGCAGCCGGTGGACAGGGCAGTACACCGGGGAGCTGTTTTTT
j_call: TRBJ2-5; clone_size: -; cdr3_length: 14; d_call: -; v_call: TRBV28; cdr3_aa: CASSFVTAQETQYF; cdr3_nt: TGTGCCAGCAGTTTCGTGACAGCCCAAGAGACCCAGTACTTC
j_call: TRBJ2-6; clone_size: -; cdr3_length: 18; d_call: -; v_call: TRBV14; cdr3_aa: CASRHSGLRTSGANVLTF; cdr3_nt: TGTGCCAGCAGGCATAGCGGCCTGAGGACCTCTGGGGCCAACGTCCTGACTTTC
j_call: TRBJ2-6; clone_size: -; cdr3_length: 17; d_call: -; v_call: TRBV5-4; cdr3_aa: CASSGGGFLSGANVLTF; cdr3_nt: TGTGCCAGCAGCGGGGGAGGTTTCCTCTCTGGGGCCAACGTCCTGACTTTC
j_call: TRBJ2-7; clone_size: -; cdr3_length: 14; d_call: TRBD1; v_call: TRBV9; cdr3_aa: CASSQGQGAYEQYF; cdr3_nt: TGTGCCAGCAGCCAAGGACAGGGGGCCTACGAGCAGTACTTC
j_call: TRBJ2-5; clone_size: once; cdr3_length: 16; d_call: TRBD2; v_call: TRBV10-3; cdr3_aa: CAISEARTSVQETQYF; cdr3_nt: TGTGCCATCAGTGAGGCGAGGACTAGCGTACAAGAGACCCAGTACTTC
j_call: TRBJ1-6; clone_size: -; cdr3_length: 16; d_call: TRBD1; v_call: TRBV28; cdr3_aa: CASGDSFSSYNSPLHF; cdr3_nt: TGTGCCAGCGGGGACAGTTTTAGCTCCTATAATTCACCCCTCCACTTT
j_call: TRBJ1-5; clone_size: -; cdr3_length: 14; d_call: -; v_call: TRBV5-6; cdr3_aa: CASSLVGGNQPQHF; cdr3_nt: TGTGCCAGCAGCTTGGTGGGGGGAAATCAGCCCCAGCATTTT
j_call: TRBJ1-6; clone_size: -; cdr3_length: 15; d_call: -; v_call: TRBV6-6; cdr3_aa: CASSYLSGANSPLHF; cdr3_nt: TGTGCCAGCAGTTATTTATCGGGAGCAAATTCACCCCTCCACTTT
j_call: TRBJ1-2; clone_size: -; cdr3_length: 15; d_call: -; v_call: TRBV5-3; cdr3_aa: CARSVCPMTYDGYTF; cdr3_nt: TGTGCCAGAAGCGTTTGCCCCATGACTTACGATGGCTACACCTTC
j_call: TRBJ1-6; clone_size: -; cdr3_length: 13; d_call: TRBD1; v_call: TRBV14; cdr3_aa: CASSLTGNSPLHF; cdr3_nt: TGTGCCAGCAGTCTGACAGGGAATTCACCCCTCCACTTT
j_call: TRBJ1-1; clone_size: -; cdr3_length: 13; d_call: -; v_call: TRBV5-1; cdr3_aa: CASSLEPNTEAFF; cdr3_nt: TGCGCCAGCAGCTTGGAGCCGAACACTGAAGCTTTCTTT
j_call: TRBJ2-2; clone_size: -; cdr3_length: 13; d_call: -; v_call: TRBV28; cdr3_aa: CASRKSVSGELFF; cdr3_nt: TGTGCCAGCAGAAAGAGCGTATCCGGGGAGCTGTTTTTT
j_call: TRBJ2-2; clone_size: -; cdr3_length: 15; d_call: -; v_call: TRBV13; cdr3_aa: CASSPTNGLTGELFF; cdr3_nt: TGTGCCAGCAGCCCGACAAATGGACTAACCGGGGAGCTGTTTTTT
j_call: TRBJ1-2; clone_size: -; cdr3_length: 15; d_call: TRBD1; v_call: TRBV6-1; cdr3_aa: CAIQLQGGANYGYTF; cdr3_nt: TGTGCCATCCAGTTACAGGGGGGAGCTAACTATGGCTACACCTTC
j_call: TRBJ1-2; clone_size: -; cdr3_length: 13; d_call: -; v_call: TRBV28; cdr3_aa: CASSLRTSYGYTF; cdr3_nt: TGTGCCAGCAGTTTACGGACTTCCTATGGCTACACCTTC
j_call: TRBJ2-1; clone_size: -; cdr3_length: 13; d_call: -; v_call: TRBV2; cdr3_aa: CASSPGSYNEQFF; cdr3_nt: TGTGCCAGCAGTCCGGGGAGCTACAATGAGCAGTTCTTC
j_call: TRBJ2-3; clone_size: -; cdr3_length: 15; d_call: TRBD2; v_call: TRBV27; cdr3_aa: CASSPLAGPTDTQYF; cdr3_nt: TGTGCCAGCAGCCCACTAGCGGGCCCCACAGATACGCAGTATTTT
j_call: TRBJ2-7; clone_size: once; cdr3_length: 14; d_call: -; v_call: TRBV9; cdr3_aa: CASSPWDMDYEQYF; cdr3_nt: TGTGCCAGCAGCCCCTGGGACATGGACTACGAGCAGTACTTC
j_call: TRBJ2-3; clone_size: -; cdr3_length: 15; d_call: TRBD2; v_call: TRBV28; cdr3_aa: CASSFAGLGADTQYF; cdr3_nt: TGTGCCAGCAGTTTCGCCGGACTAGGAGCAGATACGCAGTATTTT
j_call: TRBJ2-5; clone_size: once; cdr3_length: 16; d_call: -; v_call: TRBV19; cdr3_aa: CASSIEAPGGQETQYF; cdr3_nt: TGTGCCAGTAGTATAGAAGCCCCCGGAGGCCAAGAGACCCAGTACTTC
j_call: TRBJ2-1; clone_size: -; cdr3_length: 14; d_call: TRBD2; v_call: TRBV29-1; cdr3_aa: CSVDSSGVYNEQFF; cdr3_nt: TGCAGCGTTGACTCCAGCGGGGTTTACAATGAGCAGTTCTTC
j_call: TRBJ2-7; clone_size: -; cdr3_length: 15; d_call: TRBD1; v_call: TRBV11-3; cdr3_aa: CASSLSRDSYYEQYF; cdr3_nt: TGTGCCAGCAGCTTGAGCCGGGACAGTTACTACGAGCAGTACTTC
j_call: TRBJ2-1; clone_size: -; cdr3_length: 16; d_call: TRBD2; v_call: TRBV5-1; cdr3_aa: CASSPGLAVFYNEQFF; cdr3_nt: TGCGCCAGCAGCCCCGGACTAGCGGTTTTTTACAATGAGCAGTTCTTC
j_call: TRBJ2-1; clone_size: -; cdr3_length: 18; d_call: TRBD2; v_call: TRBV4-1; cdr3_aa: CASSQDPGTSGRGNEQFF; cdr3_nt: TGCGCCAGCAGCCAAGATCCAGGGACTAGCGGGAGAGGTAATGAGCAGTTCTTC
j_call: TRBJ2-1; clone_size: -; cdr3_length: 16; d_call: TRBD1; v_call: TRBV6-5; cdr3_aa: CASSYSGTGNFDEQFF; cdr3_nt: TGTGCCAGCAGTTACTCCGGGACAGGCAATTTTGATGAGCAGTTCTTC
j_call: TRBJ2-7; clone_size: -; cdr3_length: 13; d_call: TRBD1; v_call: TRBV5-6; cdr3_aa: CASSPRGLDEQYF; cdr3_nt: TGTGCCAGCAGCCCGAGGGGGCTAGACGAGCAGTACTTC
j_call: TRBJ1-5; clone_size: -; cdr3_length: 13; d_call: -; v_call: TRBV7-2; cdr3_aa: CASSFDSNQPQHF; cdr3_nt: TGTGCCAGCAGCTTCGACAGTAATCAGCCCCAGCATTTT